The 14 T cell receptor beta chains below were found in one sample sequenced in a study of T cells in localized non-small cell lung cancer. Clones were sequenced by immunoSEQ multiplex PCR, and TCRdb holds only the in-frame ones, with some missing. The sample yields about 78,000 clones, approximately 84% seen once. The sequencing here drew on peripheral blood, taken before any cancer treatment. The receptors shown here come from a man between 40 and 69 years old with stage I lung adenocarcinoma.

The chain employs TRBV7-9 and TRBJ2-7, with 8 bases identical to TRBD2. CDR1 is SEHNR, CDR2 FQNEAQ, per germline (reference sequence). Trimming at V came to 5 bases and at J to 5 bases, leaving 8 bases not matched to a gene. The CDR3 totals 14 residues. For the CDR3, the DNA is TGTGCCAGCAGCCCCGTGCTAGCGGGCCACGAGCAGTACTTC. This sequence encodes CASSPVLAGHEQYF.

The rearrangement links TRBV30 to TRBJ1-4; perhaps TRBD1 as D (6 bases). V lost 8 bases to trimming and J lost 5 bases, with 18 bases between them. The length of the CDR3 is 14 residues. The V gene's germline CDR1 is GTSNPN and CDR2 SVGIG (reference sequence). The CDR3 loop is CAGTRTALNEKLFF. CDR3 DNA: TGTGCCGGGACTCGGACAGCCCTCAATGAAAAACTGTTTTTT.

The V and J genes are TRBV5-1 and TRBJ2-3; a weak D match, TRBD2 (5 bases). The CDR3 has 14 residues. Trimming pared 3 bases from V and 0 bases from J, leaving 8 bases between. Germline V CDR1 and CDR2: SGHRS, YFSETQ. CDR3 in amino acids: CASSWWTSTDTQYF. The CDR3, as DNA: TGCGCCAGCAGCTGGTGGACTAGCACAGATACGCAGTATTTT.

V usage is TRBV18 and J usage is TRBJ2-5; tentatively, D is TRBD2 (7 bases). The V end lost 2 bases, the J end lost 3 bases, and 13 bases lay between the germline ends. This CDR3 comprises 15 residues. Germline CDR1 and CDR2: KGHSH and LQKENI. CDR3 coding DNA: TGTGCCAGCTCACCAGGGGGGGCGCAGGAAGAGACCCAGTACTTC. This translates into CASSPGGAQEETQYF.

V and J are TRBV9 and TRBJ2-7; 12 bases match TRBD2. V shed 4 bases, J shed 4 bases, and the junction held 12 bases outside the gene matches. The V gene's germline CDR1 is SGDLS and CDR2 YYNGEE. CDR3 length equals 17 residues. The CDR3 DNA is TGTGCCAGCAGCTCCTCATCTAGCGGGGGGGATATTTACGAGCAGTACTTC. Protein: CASSSSSSGGDIYEQYF.

The chain joins TRBV7-2 to TRBJ1-2, with 7 bases matching TRBD1. CDR3 length: 15 residues. The germline V gene has CDR1 SGHTA and CDR2 FQGNSA. With 5 bases clipped from V and 1 base from J, the junction kept 7 bases outside the gene matches. The CDR3, as DNA: TGTGCCAGCAGCCTAGGGACAGTGTTTAACTATGGCTACACCTTC. Protein product: CASSLGTVFNYGYTF.

This clone was seen only once. This CDR3 reads CASSYSLGGGTEAFF. The CDR3 DNA reads as TGTGCCAGCAGTTACTCCTTGGGGGGCGGTACTGAAGCTTTCTTT. The chain combines TRBV6-6 with TRBJ1-1; TRBD1 is a possible D gene (6 bases). Germline loops: CDR1 MNHNY, CDR2 SVGAGI (reference sequence). The CDR3 covers 15 residues. V lost 0 bases, J lost 5 bases, and 13 bases lay in between.

This clone is a singleton in its sample. The chain carries TRBV9 and TRBJ2-3; 7 positions match TRBD2. The V gene's germline CDR1 is SGDLS and CDR2 YYNGEE. The CDR3 has 13 amino acids. After removal of 4 bases from V and 14 bases from J, the junction contained 13 bases not matched to a gene. CDR3 sequence: CASSPTGGSRRYF. In nucleotides, the CDR3 is TGTGCCAGCAGCCCGACGGGAGGTAGCCGGCGGTATTTT.

The chain uses TRBV5-4 and TRBJ1-1; maybe TRBD1 (5 bases). V was pared by 5 bases and J by 1 base, with 15 bases between. The CDR3 is 15 amino acids. The germline CDR1 and CDR2 sequences are SGHNT and YYREEE (reference sequence). CDR3 protein: CASRLDMTENTEAFF. For the CDR3, the DNA is TGTGCCAGCAGACTTGATATGACAGAGAACACTGAAGCTTTCTTT.

The CDR3 DNA sequence: TGTGCCAGTAGTATGATCGACGGGAACACTGAAGCTTTCTTT. Translation gives CASSMIDGNTEAFF. V gene TRBV19 combines with J gene TRBJ1-1; no clear D gene. This CDR3 has 14 residues. V was clipped by 3 bases and J by 1 base, with 9 bases between them. Germline V gives CDR1 LNHDA, CDR2 SQIVND (reference sequence). Drawing the rest from reference TRBV19 and TRBJ1-1, the complete variable domain is DGGITQSPKYLFRKEGQNVTLSCEQNLNHDAMYWYRQDPGQGLRLIYYSQIVNDFQKGDIAEGYSVSREKKESFPLTVTSAQKNPTAFYLCASSMIDGNTEAFFGQGTRLTVV.

The chain is built from TRBV7-2 and TRBJ2-1, with 7 bases aligning to TRBD1. Germline V gene sequence: CDR1 SGHTA, CDR2 FQGNSA. With 5 bases clipped from V and 1 base from J, the junction kept 5 bases outside the gene matches. This CDR3 has 15 amino acids. CDR3 coding DNA: TGTGCCAGCAGCAGACAGGGAAGGTCCTACAATGAGCAGTTCTTC. This sequence encodes CASSRQGRSYNEQFF.

The CDR3 DNA follows: TGTGCCACCAGCAGAATCCAGAACACTGAAGCTTTCTTT. Translation gives CATSRIQNTEAFF. V and J are TRBV15 and TRBJ1-1; no definite D call. The CDR3 runs 13 residues. The germline CDR1 and CDR2 sequences are LNHNV and YYDKDF (reference sequence). V lost 2 bases and J 1 base, leaving 5 bases between the germline ends.

V is TRBV19 and J is TRBJ2-5; TRBD1 aligns across 7 bases. Germline V gene data show CDR1 as LNHDA and CDR2 as SQIVND (reference sequence). This CDR3 contains 13 residues. V lost 5 bases to trimming and J lost 5 bases; unmatched junction nucleotides: 5. The CDR3 here is CASSGQVKETQYF. In DNA, the CDR3 is TGTGCCAGTAGTGGACAGGTCAAGGAGACCCAGTACTTC.

The rearrangement joins TRBV27 to TRBJ1-4; D is undetermined. V dropped 2 bases and J dropped 7 bases, with 8 bases sitting between them. There are 13 residues in the CDR3. The germline CDR1 and CDR2 sequences are MNHEY and SMNVEV (reference sequence). The CDR3 region is CASSLDPGEKLFF. CDR3 nucleotide sequence: TGTGCCAGCAGTTTAGACCCGGGTGAAAAACTGTTTTTT.